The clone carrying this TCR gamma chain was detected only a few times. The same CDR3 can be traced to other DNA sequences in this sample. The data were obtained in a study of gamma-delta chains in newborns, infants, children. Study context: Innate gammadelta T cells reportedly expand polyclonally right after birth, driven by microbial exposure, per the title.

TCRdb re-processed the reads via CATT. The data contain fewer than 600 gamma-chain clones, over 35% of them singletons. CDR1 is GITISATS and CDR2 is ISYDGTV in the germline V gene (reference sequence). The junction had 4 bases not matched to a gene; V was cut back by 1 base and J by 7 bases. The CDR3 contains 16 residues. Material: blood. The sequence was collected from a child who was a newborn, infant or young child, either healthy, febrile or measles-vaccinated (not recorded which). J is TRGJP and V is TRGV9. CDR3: CALWEVLELGKKIKVF. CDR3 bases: TGTGCCTTGTGGGAGGTTCTGGAGTTGGGCAAAAAAATCAAGGTATTT.